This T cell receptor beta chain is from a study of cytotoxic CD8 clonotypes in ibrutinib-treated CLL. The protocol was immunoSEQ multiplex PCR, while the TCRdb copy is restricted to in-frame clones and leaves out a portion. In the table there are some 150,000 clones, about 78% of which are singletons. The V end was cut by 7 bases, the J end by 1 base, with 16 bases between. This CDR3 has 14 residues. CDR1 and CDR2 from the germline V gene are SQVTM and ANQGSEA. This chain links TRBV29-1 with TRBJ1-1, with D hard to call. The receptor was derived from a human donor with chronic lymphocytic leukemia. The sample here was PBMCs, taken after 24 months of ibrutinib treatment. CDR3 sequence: CSAHIQVGNTEAFF. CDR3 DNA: TGCAGCGCTCACATTCAAGTAGGGAACACTGAAGCTTTCTTT.